This T cell receptor beta chain was observed in a study of blood T cell repertoires in COVID-19. Study background: There were acute and convalescent COVID-19 samples, and they came from the United States, Italy and Spain.

Original data processing: The assay estimated nucleated cells by amplifying reference gene primers. The assay was immunoSEQ multiplex PCR, and TCRdb's table has in-frame clones only and misses some. V and J calls plus clone size are reproduced from that table; the DNA served to infer D and trimming. The sample includes 150,000 to 200,000 clones, about 80% seen only once; the top ten take 8.6%. The receptor's source is a woman between 50 and 59 years old with active or convalescent COVID-19. The sample taken for sequencing was peripheral blood.

The CDR3 reads CASSPYGTSSTDTQYF. CDR3 bases: TGTGCCAGCAGCCCTTACGGGACTAGTAGCACAGATACGCAGTATTTT. The rearrangement links TRBV9 to TRBJ2-3; 8 nucleotides agree with TRBD2. CDR3 length: 16 amino acids. CDR1 is SGDLS and CDR2 is YYNGEE in the germline V gene. Trimming removed 4 bases from V and 0 bases from J; junction bases left unmatched: 7. The whole variable domain, filled in from reference TRBV9 and TRBJ2-3, reads DSGVTQTPKHLITATGQRVTLRCSPRSGDLSVYWYQQSLDQGLQFLIQYYNGEERAKGNILERFSAQQFPDLHSELNLSSLELGDSALYFCASSPYGTSSTDTQYFGPGTRLTVL.